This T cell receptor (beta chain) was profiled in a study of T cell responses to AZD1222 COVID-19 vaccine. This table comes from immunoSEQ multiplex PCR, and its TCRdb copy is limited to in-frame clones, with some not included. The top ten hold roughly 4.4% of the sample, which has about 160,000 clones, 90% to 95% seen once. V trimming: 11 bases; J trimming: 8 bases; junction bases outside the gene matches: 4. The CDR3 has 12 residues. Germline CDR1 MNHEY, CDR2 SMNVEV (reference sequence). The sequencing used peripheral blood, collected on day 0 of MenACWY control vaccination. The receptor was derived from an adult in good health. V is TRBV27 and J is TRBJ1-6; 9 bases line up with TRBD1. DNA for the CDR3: TGTGCCGCAGGACAGGGGTATTCACCCCTCCACTTT. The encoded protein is CAAGQGYSPLHF.